Sequencing of this T cell receptor (beta chain) was carried out in a study of cytomegalovirus exposure and HLA in healthy donors. The study, taken as a whole, reports: Specific recognition of CMV antigens was confirmed in vitro for a few chains (all CMV-associated).

Germline assignment: CDR1 LNHDA and CDR2 SQIVND (reference sequence). There are 14 residues in the CDR3. J lost 3 bases, V lost 5 bases, and 7 bases had no gene match. PCR primers comprised 60 Vbeta and 13 Jbeta primers. The data were produced by immunoSEQ multiplex PCR, yet TCRdb's version contains in-frame clones alone and is incomplete. Of 150,000 or so clones listed, approximately 81% are singletons. A remark on this clone: The target antigen is unknown.

The TCR was taken from a man aged 30-40 years in good health and CMV-seronegative. Material: PBMCs. The rearrangement links TRBV19 to TRBJ2-7; the match to TRBD1 covers 7 bases. The CDR3 reads CASSVQTGNYEQYF. DNA of the CDR3: TGTGCCAGTAGTGTCCAGACAGGGAACTACGAGCAGTACTTC.